The rows below give T cell receptor beta chains drawn from one sample of a study of metastatic and nonmetastatic thyroid tumors. TCRdb re-processed the PCR reads through MiXCR. This sample carries 30,000 to 40,000 clones, around 33% of them seen once, and the ten largest clones take about 16%. The sequenced material came from tumor tissue. These receptors were collected from a female donor with papillary thyroid cancer or a benign thyroid nodule (not recorded which). Some clones in this sample may be carry-over from other donors' samples. CDR3s include the opening cysteine and the closing phenylalanine or tryptophan. Rows give clone size only sometimes, using once, few, many, or a class for an expanded clone.

cdr3_length v_call clone_size cdr3_aa
14 TRBV19 few CASSIDGGNQPQHF
14 TRBV20-1 NA CSARDLGGRSEQYF
14 TRBV19 NA CASSRRGGNQPQHF
16 TRBV2 NA CASSDILSYRSNEQFF
13 TRBV24-1 few CATSRTNWGGYTF
14 TRBV11-3 NA CASSPWTAWGEQYF
15 TRBV11-2 NA CASSLVAGHSYEQYF
15 TRBV7-2 NA CASSLVVGKDYGYTF
14 TRBV7-9 NA CASSPSGGSGELFF
15 TRBV11-2 NA CASSASGGIYNEQFF
13 TRBV6-2/TRBV6-3 NA CASMTSYNSPLHF
17 TRBV27 NA CASSLDRAFSGANVLTF
14 TRBV7-3 NA CASRRTKDTGELFF
12 TRBV28 few CASSGALRSLYF
14 TRBV11-2 NA CASSSGQGTDTQYF
18 TRBV13 NA CASSLEARLAGNSYEQYF
14 TRBV27 few CASSLWFRGSPLHF
14 TRBV27 few CASRGGYSNQPQHF
13 TRBV24-1 NA CATSDQRGLEQYF
14 TRBV5-1 NA CASSYRDRGYEQYF
15 TRBV20-1 NA CSARVRGIGNQPQHF
15 TRBV6-1 few CASSRQVQSNEKLFF
13 TRBV15 few CATSGRQLQPQHF
15 TRBV7-2 NA CASSLGLAKDYEQYF
15 TRBV4-3 NA CASSQEGLAGGEQYF
17 TRBV6-5 NA CASSYSEGAAANEKLFF
15 TRBV6-5 few CASSYEGGASYEQYF
14 TRBV19 NA CATHSSGSFDTQYF
12 TRBV6-2/TRBV6-3 NA CASSYTVHEQFF
14 TRBV19 NA CASSMKGLDSPLHF
15 TRBV6-1 few CASSWTAALADTQYF
15 TRBV12-3/TRBV12-4 few CASSPRQGTNYGYTF
15 TRBV6-6 few CASSYGPVRRTESFF
12 TRBV18 NA CASSPLGEKLFF
19 TRBV13 NA CASSSPGTSGRYPPGEQYF
14 TRBV6-5 few CASSLLAPSYEQYF
16 TRBV12-3/TRBV12-4 few CASSLTGQGAGNEQFF
16 TRBV28 NA CASSLATGQNTYEQYF
12 TRBV6-1 NA CASSKGLQTQYF
12 TRBV7-2 few CASSFFDQPQHF
15 TRBV12-3/TRBV12-4 NA CASSPGTSGRDTQYF
13 TRBV5-1 NA CASSLEGVHEQYF
16 TRBV24-1 NA CATSRARTGGAGGYTF
12 TRBV5-1 NA CASSAGRWEQFF
15 TRBV4-3 NA CASSQEPPYNSPLHF
17 TRBV5-1 few CASSLGVPGQGTGELFF
14 TRBV3-1 few CASRFAGGKDGYTF
11 TRBV28 NA CASSLKTEQFF
14 TRBV12-3/TRBV12-4 few CASTIRGSGNTIYF
15 TRBV2 NA CASSEVTGRRETQYF
13 TRBV12-3/TRBV12-4 NA CASKPVAGGKQFF